These T cell receptor beta chains were read from a single sample in a study of naive and memory T cell subsets. TCRdb re-analysed the UMI-ligation and nested PCR reads in MiXCR, keeping a single row per CDR3 protein. This sample has around 100,000 distinct CDR3 sequences; 14% occur once, and the top ten carry roughly 3.1%. The sample was naive CD8+ T cells from blood. All receptors come from a human donor in good health. Each CDR3 is given with its conserved first and last residue. The order of the fields is D gene, J gene, clone size, V gene, CDR3 protein, CDR3 DNA. A D gene is named only where the DNA matches it firmly. The size field is filled for only some rows; it gives once, few, many or a size class.

d_gene: TRBD1; j_gene: TRBJ1-1; abundance: NA; v_gene: TRBV9; CDR3aa: CASSARQGSMNTEAFF; CDR3nt: TGTGCCAGCAGCGCTCGACAGGGCTCCATGAACACTGAAGCTTTCTTT
d_gene: NA; j_gene: TRBJ2-3; abundance: many; v_gene: TRBV15; CDR3aa: CATSRAVRNPSTDTQYF; CDR3nt: TGTGCCACCAGCAGAGCGGTGCGGAACCCTAGCACAGATACGCAGTATTTT
d_gene: TRBD2; j_gene: TRBJ2-1; abundance: NA; v_gene: TRBV7-2; CDR3aa: CASGASGNDNEQFF; CDR3nt: TGTGCCAGCGGGGCGAGCGGGAATGACAATGAGCAGTTCTTC
d_gene: NA; j_gene: TRBJ1-2; abundance: many; v_gene: TRBV29-1; CDR3aa: CSVEPQSYGYTF; CDR3nt: TGCAGCGTTGAACCGCAGAGCTATGGCTACACCTTC
d_gene: TRBD2; j_gene: TRBJ2-1; abundance: many; v_gene: TRBV7-9; CDR3aa: CASSSLAGGYVIYEQFF; CDR3nt: TGTGCCAGCAGCTCGCTAGCGGGAGGCTATGTCATCTATGAGCAGTTCTTC
d_gene: NA; j_gene: TRBJ2-3; abundance: few; v_gene: TRBV10-3; CDR3aa: CAISDVLADTQYF; CDR3nt: TGTGCCATCAGTGATGTCCTAGCAGATACGCAGTATTTT
d_gene: NA; j_gene: TRBJ1-6; abundance: few; v_gene: TRBV15; CDR3aa: CATSTLPPLHF; CDR3nt: TGTGCCACCAGCACTCTCCCACCCCTCCACTTT
d_gene: NA; j_gene: TRBJ2-7; abundance: NA; v_gene: TRBV7-9; CDR3aa: CASSSTAGYEQYF; CDR3nt: TGTGCCAGCAGCTCCACGGCAGGGTACGAGCAGTACTTC
d_gene: NA; j_gene: TRBJ2-1; abundance: many; v_gene: TRBV19; CDR3aa: CASSIKSSYNEQFF; CDR3nt: TGTGCCAGTAGTATAAAGAGCTCCTACAATGAGCAGTTCTTC
d_gene: TRBD2; j_gene: TRBJ2-1; abundance: NA; v_gene: TRBV7-3; CDR3aa: CASSLFLAGSVGYNEQFF; CDR3nt: TGTGCCAGCAGCTTATTTCTAGCGGGGTCGGTTGGCTACAATGAGCAGTTCTTC
d_gene: TRBD1; j_gene: TRBJ1-6; abundance: few; v_gene: TRBV5-1; CDR3aa: CASSPDRLNSPLHF; CDR3nt: TGCGCCAGCAGTCCGGACAGGCTTAATTCACCCCTCCACTTT
d_gene: TRBD2; j_gene: TRBJ2-7; abundance: NA; v_gene: TRBV28; CDR3aa: CASSLLLAGEGTITSYEQYF; CDR3nt: TGTGCCAGCAGTTTACTCTTGGCGGGAGAGGGGACCATAACCTCCTACGAGCAGTACTTC